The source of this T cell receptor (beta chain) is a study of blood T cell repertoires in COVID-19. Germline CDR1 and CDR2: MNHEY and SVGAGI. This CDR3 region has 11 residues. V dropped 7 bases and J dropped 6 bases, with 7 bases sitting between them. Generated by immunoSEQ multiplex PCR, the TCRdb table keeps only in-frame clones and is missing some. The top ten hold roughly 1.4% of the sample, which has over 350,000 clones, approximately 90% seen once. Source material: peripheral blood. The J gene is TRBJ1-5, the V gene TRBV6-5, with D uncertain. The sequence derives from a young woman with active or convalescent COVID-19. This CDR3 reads CASTSGQPQHF. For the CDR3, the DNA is TGTGCCAGCACCTCGGGTCAGCCCCAGCATTTT.